This entry describes one T cell receptor (beta chain). As handled by the study authors: Amplification of reference gene primers was used by the study to estimate nucleated cell counts. The data were produced by immunoSEQ multiplex PCR, yet TCRdb's version contains in-frame clones alone and is incomplete. The DNA gave D and trimming, while V, J and clone size come from that table. The sample has about 250,000 clones, 80% to 90% seen once. The sample originates from a study of blood T cell repertoires in COVID-19. Looking at the study overall: Acute-phase and convalescent COVID-19 samples originated in the United States, Italy and Spain. T cells, B-cell-depleted T cells, or PBMCs supplied cDNA or gDNA.

The sequence derives from a man older than 75 with acute or convalescent COVID-19. The sequencing input was peripheral blood.

The CDR3: CASSLQRDYTGELFF. For the CDR3, the DNA is TGTGCCAGCAGCTTGCAGCGGGATTACACCGGGGAGCTGTTTTTT. The rearrangement uses TRBV5-4 and TRBJ2-2, with TRBD2 identical over 7 bases. The CDR3 covers 15 residues. J gave up 3 bases and V 1 base, and 3 bases lay outside the gene matches. Germline values: CDR1 SGHNT, CDR2 YYREEE (reference sequence).